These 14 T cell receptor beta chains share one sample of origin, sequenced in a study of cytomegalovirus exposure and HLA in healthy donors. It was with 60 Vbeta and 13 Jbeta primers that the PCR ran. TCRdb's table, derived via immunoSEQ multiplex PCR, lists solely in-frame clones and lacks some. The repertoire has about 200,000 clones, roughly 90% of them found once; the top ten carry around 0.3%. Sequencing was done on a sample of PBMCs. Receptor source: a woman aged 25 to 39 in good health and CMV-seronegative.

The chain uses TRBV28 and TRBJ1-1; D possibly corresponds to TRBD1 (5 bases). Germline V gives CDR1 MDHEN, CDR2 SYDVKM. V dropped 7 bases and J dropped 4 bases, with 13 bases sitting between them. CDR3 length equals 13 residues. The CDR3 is CASNFQGGTEAFF. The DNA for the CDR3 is TGTGCCAGCAACTTCCAGGGTGGCACTGAAGCTTTCTTT. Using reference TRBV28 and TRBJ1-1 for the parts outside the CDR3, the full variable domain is DVKVTQSSRYLVKRTGEKVFLECVQDMDHENMFWYRQDPGLGLRLIYFSYDVKMKEKGDIPEGYSVSREKKERFSLILESASTNQTSMYLCASNFQGGTEAFFGQGTRLTVV.

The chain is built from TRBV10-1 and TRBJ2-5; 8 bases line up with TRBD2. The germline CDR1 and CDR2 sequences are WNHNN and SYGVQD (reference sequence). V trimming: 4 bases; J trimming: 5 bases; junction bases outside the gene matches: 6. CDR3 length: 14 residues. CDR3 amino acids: CASSGGGRRETQYF. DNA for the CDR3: TGCGCCAGCAGTGGCGGGGGGCGTCGGGAGACCCAGTACTTC.

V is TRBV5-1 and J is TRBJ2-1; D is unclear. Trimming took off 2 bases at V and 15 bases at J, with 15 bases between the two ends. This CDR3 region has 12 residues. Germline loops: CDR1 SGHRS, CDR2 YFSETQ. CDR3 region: CASSFDPPARFF. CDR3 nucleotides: TGCGCCAGCAGCTTTGATCCCCCAGCTAGGTTCTTC. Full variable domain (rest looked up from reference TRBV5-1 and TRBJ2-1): KAGVTQTPRYLIKTRGQQVTLSCSPISGHRSVSWYQQTPGQGLQFLFEYFSETQRNKGNFPGRFSGRQFSNSRSEMNVSTLELGDSALYLCASSFDPPARFFGPGTRLTVL.

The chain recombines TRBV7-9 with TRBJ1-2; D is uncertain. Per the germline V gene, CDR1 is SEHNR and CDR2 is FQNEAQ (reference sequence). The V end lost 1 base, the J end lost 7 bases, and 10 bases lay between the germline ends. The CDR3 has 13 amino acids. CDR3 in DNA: TGTGCCAGCAGCTTAGGGCAGTCCGTTGGCTACACCTTC. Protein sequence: CASSLGQSVGYTF.

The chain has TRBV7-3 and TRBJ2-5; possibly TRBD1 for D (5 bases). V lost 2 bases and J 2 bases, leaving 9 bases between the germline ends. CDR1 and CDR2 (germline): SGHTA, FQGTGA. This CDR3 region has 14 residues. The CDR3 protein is CASSLSPGQETQYF. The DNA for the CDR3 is TGTGCCAGCAGCTTATCCCCAGGGCAAGAGACCCAGTACTTC.

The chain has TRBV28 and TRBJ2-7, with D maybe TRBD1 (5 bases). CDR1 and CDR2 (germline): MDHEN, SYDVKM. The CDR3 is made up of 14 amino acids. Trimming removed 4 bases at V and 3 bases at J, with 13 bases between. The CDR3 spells CASSWWQGSYEQYF. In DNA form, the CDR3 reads TGTGCCAGCAGTTGGTGGCAGGGAAGCTACGAGCAGTACTTC.

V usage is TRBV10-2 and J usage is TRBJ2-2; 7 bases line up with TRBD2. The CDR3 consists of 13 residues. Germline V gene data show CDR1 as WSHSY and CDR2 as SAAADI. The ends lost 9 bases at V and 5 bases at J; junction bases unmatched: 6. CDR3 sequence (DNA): TGCGCCAGTAGTAGGGAGGGAACCGGGGAGCTGTTTTTT. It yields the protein CASSREGTGELFF.

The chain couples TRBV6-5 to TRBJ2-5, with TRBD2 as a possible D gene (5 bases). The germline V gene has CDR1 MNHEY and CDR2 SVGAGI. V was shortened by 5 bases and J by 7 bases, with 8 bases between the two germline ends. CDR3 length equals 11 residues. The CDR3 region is CASSQEGTQYF. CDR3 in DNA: TGTGCCAGCAGTCAAGAGGGGACCCAGTACTTC.

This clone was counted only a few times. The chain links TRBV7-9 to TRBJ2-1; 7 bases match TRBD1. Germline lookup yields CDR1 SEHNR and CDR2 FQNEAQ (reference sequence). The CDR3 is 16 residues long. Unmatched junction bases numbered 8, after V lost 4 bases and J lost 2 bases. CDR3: CASSSGTGTAYNEQFF. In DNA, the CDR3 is TGTGCCAGCAGCTCCGGAACCGGGACAGCCTACAATGAGCAGTTCTTC.

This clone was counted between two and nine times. CDR3 residues: CASSLGARESGGEQFF. CDR3 coding DNA: TGCGCCAGCAGCTTGGGCGCGCGGGAGTCTGGCGGTGAGCAGTTCTTC. V is TRBV5-1 and J is TRBJ2-1; 7 bases line up with TRBD2. V shed 0 bases and J 9 bases; nucleotides not matched to a gene: 12. The CDR3 is 16 residues long. Germline V gives CDR1 SGHRS, CDR2 YFSETQ.

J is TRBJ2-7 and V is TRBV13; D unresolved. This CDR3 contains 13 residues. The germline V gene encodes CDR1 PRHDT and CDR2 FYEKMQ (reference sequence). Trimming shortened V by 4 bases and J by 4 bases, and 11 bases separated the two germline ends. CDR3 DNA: TGTGCCAGCAGCTCCCCGGTATATTACGAGCAGTACTTC. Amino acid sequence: CASSSPVYYEQYF.

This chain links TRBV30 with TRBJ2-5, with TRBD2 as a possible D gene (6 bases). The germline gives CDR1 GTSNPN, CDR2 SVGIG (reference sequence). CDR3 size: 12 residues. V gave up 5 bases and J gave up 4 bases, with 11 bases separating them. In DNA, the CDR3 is TGTGCCTGGTTGACTAGGGGAGAGACCCAGTACTTC. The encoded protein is CAWLTRGETQYF. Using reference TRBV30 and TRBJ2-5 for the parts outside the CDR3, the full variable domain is SQTIHQWPATLVQPVGSPLSLECTVEGTSNPNLYWYRQAAGRGLQLLFYSVGIGQISSEVPQNLSASRPQDRQFILSSKKLLLSDSGFYLCAWLTRGETQYFGPGTRLLVL.

The CDR3 DNA reads TGTGCCAGTAGTATAAGGACAGGGGACACCGGGGAGCTGTTTTTT. Its translation is CASSIRTGDTGELFF. This chain uses TRBV19 with TRBJ2-2, with TRBD1 identical over 9 bases. The germline gives CDR1 LNHDA, CDR2 SQIVND (reference sequence). The V segment lost 2 bases and the J segment 3 bases; nucleotides outside the gene matches: 1. The CDR3 covers 15 residues.

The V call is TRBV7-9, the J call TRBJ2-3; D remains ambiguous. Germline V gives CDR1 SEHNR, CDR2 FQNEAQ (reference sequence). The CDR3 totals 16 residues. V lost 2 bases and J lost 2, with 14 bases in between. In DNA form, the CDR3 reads TGTGCCAGCAGCTTATGGGCCCTTAATCTCACAGATACGCAGTATTTT. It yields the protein CASSLWALNLTDTQYF.